This T cell receptor (beta chain) was profiled in a study of blood T cell repertoires in COVID-19. Study summary: PBMCs, B-cell-depleted T cells, or T cells provided the cDNA or gDNA that made up the material.

The CDR3 has 13 amino acids. J lost 14 bases, V lost 8 bases, and 10 bases had no gene match. Looked up from germline, CDR1 is SGHAT and CDR2 is FQDESV (reference sequence). The table came from immunoSEQ multiplex PCR; TCRdb's copy has only in-frame clones and leaves some out. Of around 250,000 clones in the sample, around 84% are singletons; the top ten hold approximately 4%. The chain joins TRBV11-1 to TRBJ2-3, with TRBD2 identical over 13 bases. Material for sequencing was PBMCs or T cells enriched from blood (not recorded which). The TCR originated in a man in his thirties or forties with acute COVID-19. The CDR3, as DNA: TGTGCCAGCGGACTAGCGGGAGACACCCGGCTGTATTTT. The encoded protein is CASGLAGDTRLYF.